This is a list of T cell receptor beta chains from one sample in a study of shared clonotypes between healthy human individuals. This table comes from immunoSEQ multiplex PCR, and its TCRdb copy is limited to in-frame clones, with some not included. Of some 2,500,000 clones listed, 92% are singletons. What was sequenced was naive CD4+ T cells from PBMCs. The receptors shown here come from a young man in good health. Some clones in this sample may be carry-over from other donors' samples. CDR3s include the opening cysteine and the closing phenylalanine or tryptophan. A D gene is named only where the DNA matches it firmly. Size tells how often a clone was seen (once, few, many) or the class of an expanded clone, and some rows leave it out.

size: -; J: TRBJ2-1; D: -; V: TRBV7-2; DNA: TGTGCCAGCAGCGAGTGGGGCCCCTACAATGAGCAGTTCTTC; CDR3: CASSEWGPYNEQFF
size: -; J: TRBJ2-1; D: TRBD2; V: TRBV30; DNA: TGTGCCTGGAGTCTCGGACTAGCGCCAAATGAGCAGTTCTTC; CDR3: CAWSLGLAPNEQFF
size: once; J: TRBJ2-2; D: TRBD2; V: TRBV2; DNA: TGTGCCAGCAGCGGGACTAGACAGAACACCGGGGAGCTGTTTTTT; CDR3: CASSGTRQNTGELFF
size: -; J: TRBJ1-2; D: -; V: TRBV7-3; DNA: TGTGCCAGCAGTAGGAAGGGTCAAGGTCGCTACACCTTC; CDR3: CASSRKGQGRYTF
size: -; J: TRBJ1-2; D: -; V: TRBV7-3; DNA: TGTGCCAGCAGCTTAAATCCCGAGGGGTATGGCTACACCTTC; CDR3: CASSLNPEGYGYTF
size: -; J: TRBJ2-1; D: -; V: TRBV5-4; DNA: TGTGCCAGCAGCCCCCAAAACGACAATGAGCAGTTCTTC; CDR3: CASSPQNDNEQFF
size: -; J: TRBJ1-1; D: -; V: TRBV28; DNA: TGTGCCAGCACCGCCGGGGGGTTGACTGAAGCTTTCTTT; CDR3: CASTAGGLTEAFF
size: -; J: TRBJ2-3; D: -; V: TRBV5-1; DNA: TGCGCCAGCAGCTTTCAGGGGCCGGGCACAGATACGCAGTATTTT; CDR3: CASSFQGPGTDTQYF
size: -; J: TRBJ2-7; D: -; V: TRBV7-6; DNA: TGTGCCAGCAGCCAGTCCGGGGACTTCTACGAGCAGTACTTC; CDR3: CASSQSGDFYEQYF
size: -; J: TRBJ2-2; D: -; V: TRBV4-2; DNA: TGTGCCAGCAGCCACACCTTTGACACCGGGGAGCTGTTTTTT; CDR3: CASSHTFDTGELFF